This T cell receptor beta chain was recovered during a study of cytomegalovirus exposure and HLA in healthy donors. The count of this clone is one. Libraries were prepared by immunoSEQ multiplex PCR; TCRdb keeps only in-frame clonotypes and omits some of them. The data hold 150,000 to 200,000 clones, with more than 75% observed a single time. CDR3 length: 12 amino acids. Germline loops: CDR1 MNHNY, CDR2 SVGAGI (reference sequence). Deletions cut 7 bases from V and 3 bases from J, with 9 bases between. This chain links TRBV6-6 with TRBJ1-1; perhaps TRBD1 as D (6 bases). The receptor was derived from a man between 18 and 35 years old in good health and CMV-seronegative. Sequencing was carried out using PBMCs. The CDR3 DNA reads TGTGCCAGCACCCCAGGGGACACTGAAGCTTTCTTT. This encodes CASTPGDTEAFF.